The 19 T cell receptor beta chains below come from one sample, sequenced in a study of blood T cell repertoires in COVID-19. Assay used: immunoSEQ multiplex PCR; TCRdb lists only in-frame clones, some missing. The data contain about 160,000 clones, 80% to 90% of them singletons. Sequencing used peripheral blood. Receptors originate from a man in his sixties with acute or convalescent COVID-19.

In DNA form, the CDR3 reads TGCGCCAGCGGGGAGAACAGGGATCCATCAACTGGAAACACCATATATTTT. Translating gives CASGENRDPSTGNTIYF. The chain joins TRBV10-1 to TRBJ1-3; D perhaps matches TRBD1 (6 bases). Trimming cost V 8 bases and J 2 bases, with 22 bases left between them. Germline loops: CDR1 WNHNN, CDR2 SYGVQD (reference sequence). The CDR3 totals 17 residues.

This chain joins TRBV6-4 and TRBJ1-2; 11 bases fit TRBD1. In germline, CDR1 is MRHNA, CDR2 SNTAGT. V lost 6 bases, J lost 5 bases, and 17 bases stayed unmatched. CDR3 length equals 18 residues. CDR3 in DNA: TGTGCCAGCAGCCCCGAGGGACAGGGGGTGCGCCGCCCATATGGCTACACCTTC. It is translated as CASSPEGQGVRRPYGYTF.

The CDR3 DNA follows: TGCGCCAGCAGCTTGACCCCCAGCGGGAACTATGGCTACACCTTC. Translation gives CASSLTPSGNYGYTF. The chain carries TRBV5-1 and TRBJ1-2; D unresolved. CDR3 length: 15 residues. Germline V gene data show CDR1 as SGHRS and CDR2 as YFSETQ. Deletions cut 1 base from V and 2 bases from J, with 12 bases between.

V is TRBV7-2 and J is TRBJ1-1; no definite D call. The CDR3 spans 19 residues. Looked up from germline, CDR1 is SGHTA and CDR2 is FQGNSA. V was pared by 5 bases and J by 3 bases, with 28 bases between. CDR3 nucleotide sequence: TGTGCCAGCAGCCCCAAGGCCGGACTGACCTACCTCATGGACACTGAAGCTTTCTTT. Protein sequence: CASSPKAGLTYLMDTEAFF.

DNA for the CDR3: TGCGCCAGCAGGAGGGGACAAAATAATTCACCCCTCCACTTT. Protein: CASRRGQNNSPLHF. The V call is TRBV5-1, the J call TRBJ1-6; D possibly corresponds to TRBD1 (6 bases). This CDR3 has 14 amino acids. V dropped 5 bases and J dropped 5 bases, with 11 bases sitting between them. Germline CDR1 is SGHRS and CDR2 is YFSETQ.

The chain uses TRBV29-1 and TRBJ2-7; 7 bases are shared with TRBD1. Trimming cost V 1 base and J 11 bases; bases outside gene matches: 5. There are 11 residues in the CDR3. Germline CDR1 SQVTM, CDR2 ANQGSEA. This CDR3 is CSVEGLQGEYF. The CDR3 DNA reads as TGCAGCGTTGAAGGGCTGCAGGGGGAGTACTTC.

The chain joins TRBV5-1 to TRBJ1-5; no clear D gene. Germline-derived CDR1 and CDR2 are SGHRS and YFSETQ. Trimming took off 0 bases at V and 9 bases at J, with 13 bases between the two ends. This CDR3 spans 14 amino acids. CDR3 in amino acids: CASSLDYSSGPQHF. The CDR3 DNA reads as TGCGCCAGCAGCTTGGATTATTCGTCGGGGCCCCAGCATTTT.

J is TRBJ2-7 and V is TRBV5-1, with 10 bases aligning to TRBD1. CDR3 length: 18 amino acids. Losses at the gene ends were 1 base for V and 4 bases for J; bases not matched to a gene: 14. The germline V gene has CDR1 SGHRS and CDR2 YFSETQ. CDR3 coding DNA: TGCGCCAGCAGCTTGTGGGAACCGGGACAGGGGCTCGCGTACGAGCAGTACTTC. Its protein is CASSLWEPGQGLAYEQYF. The whole variable domain, remainder taken from reference TRBV5-1 and TRBJ2-7, is KAGVTQTPRYLIKTRGQQVTLSCSPISGHRSVSWYQQTPGQGLQFLFEYFSETQRNKGNFPGRFSGRQFSNSRSEMNVSTLELGDSALYLCASSLWEPGQGLAYEQYFGPGTRLTVT.

This rearrangement joins TRBV30 to TRBJ1-5, with 9 bases aligning to TRBD1. With V trimmed by 1 base and J by 9 bases, 10 bases remained unmatched. The CDR3 has 15 amino acids. Germline V gene data show CDR1 as GTSNPN and CDR2 as SVGIG (reference sequence). CDR3 protein: CAWSEGTGSAWPQHF. The CDR3 region has the DNA TGTGCCTGGAGTGAAGGGACAGGGTCTGCGTGGCCCCAGCATTTT.

This clone came up once. The chain joins TRBV29-1 to TRBJ2-2; D not certain. Germline assignment: CDR1 SQVTM and CDR2 ANQGSEA. V was cut by 7 bases and J by 0 bases, with 15 bases left in between. This CDR3 comprises 15 residues. CDR3 region: CSARVVFANTGELFF. The CDR3 coding sequence is TGCAGCGCCCGCGTGGTCTTTGCGAACACCGGGGAGCTGTTTTTT.

This chain connects TRBV27 to TRBJ1-4; TRBD1 matches 9 bases. The V gene's germline CDR1 is MNHEY and CDR2 SMNVEV (reference sequence). The CDR3 runs 15 residues. V gave up 1 base and J gave up 7 bases; unmatched junction bases: 4. This chain's CDR3 is CASSLLGTGTEKLFF. The CDR3 nucleotides are TGTGCCAGCAGTTTATTGGGGACAGGGACTGAAAAACTGTTTTTT.

Worth noting for this clone: The same CDR3 also results from other DNA sequences found in this sample. The chain couples TRBV15 to TRBJ1-5; D is unclear. The CDR3 covers 14 residues. CDR1 is LNHNV and CDR2 is YYDKDF in the germline V gene (reference sequence). Trimming left V 1 base short and J 4 bases short, with 8 bases between. The CDR3 region has the DNA TGTGCCACCAGCAGAGGAGGAGGGAATCAGCCCCAGCATTTT. Residues: CATSRGGGNQPQHF.

This sequence joins TRBV5-5 and TRBJ2-2, with D possibly being TRBD1 (5 bases). The CDR3 totals 11 residues. Trimming removed 4 bases from V and 8 bases from J, with 6 bases in between. Germline V CDR1 and CDR2: SGHKS, YYEKEE (reference sequence). The CDR3 is CASSAGGELFF. The CDR3 DNA sequence: TGTGCCAGCAGCGCAGGGGGGGAGCTGTTTTTT.

This chain joins TRBV6-5 and TRBJ1-1, with 8 bases fitting TRBD1. The CDR3 runs 15 residues. V was clipped by 10 bases and J by 1 base; unmatched bases: 11. CDR1 MNHEY and CDR2 SVGAGI come from the germline V gene. CDR3 residues: CATTGAGGKNTEAFF. CDR3 sequence (DNA): TGTGCCACGACCGGGGCAGGGGGCAAGAACACTGAAGCTTTCTTT.

This sequence joins TRBV6-2 or TRBV6-3 and TRBJ1-5, with 7 bases fitting TRBD1. Germline CDR1 reads MNHEY; CDR2 reads SVGEGT. The CDR3 loop spans 15 amino acids. V shed 6 bases and J 0 bases; nucleotides not matched to a gene: 5. The CDR3 sequence: CASSTTGPSNQPQHF. CDR3 in DNA: TGTGCCAGCAGCACGACAGGGCCTAGCAATCAGCCCCAGCATTTT.

CDR3 DNA: TGTGCCAGCACTTTAGACAGGGCGAATGGCTACACCTTC. Translated: CASTLDRANGYTF. This chain joins TRBV7-2 and TRBJ1-2, with 7 bases identical to TRBD1. Looked up from germline, CDR1 is SGHTA and CDR2 is FQGNSA. The CDR3 contains 13 residues. The ends lost 7 bases at V and 6 bases at J; junction bases unmatched: 8. The full variable domain, completed using reference TRBV7-2 and TRBJ1-2, is GAGVSQSPSNKVTEKGKDVELRCDPISGHTALYWYRQSLGQGLEFLIYFQGNSAPDKSGLPSDRFSAERTGGSVSTLTIQRTQQEDSAVYLCASTLDRANGYTFGSGTRLTVV.

The chain uses TRBV20-1 and TRBJ2-1; TRBD2 matches 13 bases. The ends lost 5 bases at V and 9 bases at J; junction bases unmatched: 7. Germline CDR1 and CDR2: DFQATT and SNEGSKA (reference sequence). CDR3 length: 14 residues. The CDR3 sequence is CSACEGLAGTEQFF. The CDR3 coding sequence is TGCAGTGCTTGTGAGGGACTAGCGGGGACTGAGCAGTTCTTC.

The sample holds one count of this clone. The gene calls are TRBV19 and TRBJ1-1; D is undetermined. This CDR3 contains 12 residues. Germline assignment: CDR1 LNHDA and CDR2 SQIVND (reference sequence). Trimming left V 3 bases short and J 8 bases short, with 10 bases between. The CDR3 nucleotides are TGTGCCAGTAGTATTCTAAGAGGGGAAGCTTTCTTT. Amino acid sequence: CASSILRGEAFF.

The V gene is TRBV18, the J gene TRBJ1-5; D is undetermined. This CDR3 spans 13 amino acids. Trimming removed 3 bases at V and 6 bases at J, with 9 bases between. Germline V CDR1 and CDR2: KGHSH, LQKENI. The CDR3 region is CASSPGSGQPQHF. CDR3 DNA sequence: TGTGCCAGCTCACCCGGGAGTGGTCAGCCCCAGCATTTT.